This T cell receptor (beta chain) was identified in a study of cytomegalovirus exposure and HLA in healthy donors. Study context: The 550 to 800 first-cohort repertoires and the 120 or so validation repertoires shared the same platform, a later analysis reported.

This CDR3 comprises 13 residues. V lost 3 bases and J 8 bases, leaving 13 bases between the germline ends. Germline CDR1 and CDR2: MNHNS and SASEGT. Study results and caveats: Associated with cytomegalovirus, according to the listing, were some 180 TCR beta chains.

Using immunoSEQ multiplex PCR, the repertoire was profiled, and TCRdb retains in-frame clones only, with some absent. The table records 150,000 to 200,000 clones, 75% to 90% of them present only once. For this clone: Its antigen is still unknown.

The receptor comes from a man aged 18 to 29 in good health and CMV-seropositive. Material: PBMCs. The rearrangement joins TRBV6-1 to TRBJ1-2; possible D gene TRBD1, 6 bases. DNA for the CDR3: TGTGCCAGCAGTGACCGACAGGAGTGGGGCTACACCTTC. Translated, it gives CASSDRQEWGYTF.